This T cell receptor (beta chain) was profiled in a study of somatic mutations in cytotoxic T cells in rheumatoid arthritis. Study-level results: Among rheumatoid arthritis patients, TRBV07 appeared slightly underrepresented, and this finding was left without any adjustment for multiple comparisons. Unidentified antigens were the targets of the expanded CD8+ clones.

V lost 0 bases to trimming and J lost 4 bases, with 11 bases between them. Looked up from germline, CDR1 is SGHRS and CDR2 is YFSETQ. This CDR3 is 14 amino acids long. TCRdb keeps only in-frame clones here, not all; method: immunoSEQ multiplex PCR. The table has about 16,000 clones, roughly 80% seen once. As regards this clone: Its target is unknown.

The clonotype comes from an adult with rheumatoid arthritis. What was sequenced was CD8+ T cells sorted from blood. The chain couples TRBV5-1 to TRBJ2-7, with D tentatively TRBD1 or TRBD2 (5 bases each). This chain's CDR3 is CASSLDGTEYEQYV. CDR3 nucleotides: TGCGCCAGCAGCTTGGACGGGACGGAGTACGAGCAGTACGTC.